The 6 T cell receptor beta chains below all came from one sample that was sequenced in a study of CD8 T cells in ankylosing spondylitis. Via MiXCR, TCRdb re-called the 5' RACE reads, giving one row per CDR3 protein. The table includes 200,000 to 300,000 distinct CDR3 sequences, roughly 32% detected once. The sequenced material came from blood, either unsorted or a sorted T cell fraction (not recorded which). Source of these receptors: a male donor with ankylosing spondylitis or in good health (not recorded which).

This chain links TRBV29-1 with TRBJ1-1; D perhaps matches TRBD1 (6 bases). CDR1 SQVTM and CDR2 ANQGSEA come from the germline V gene. Trimming removed 4 bases from V and 4 bases from J, with 13 bases in between. This CDR3 region has 13 residues. This CDR3 is CSVVDQGSTEAFF. CDR3 sequence (DNA): TGCAGCGTTGTAGATCAGGGGAGCACTGAAGCTTTCTTT.

This clonotype turned up a few times. This chain joins TRBV20-1 and TRBJ1-4; 8 bases are shared with TRBD1. There are 15 residues in the CDR3. With V trimmed by 2 bases and J by 8 bases, 10 bases remained unmatched. Germline V gene lookup returns CDR1 DFQATT and CDR2 SNEGSKA (reference sequence). The CDR3 spells CSARSDRALVEKLFF. In DNA, the CDR3 is TGCAGTGCTAGATCGGACAGGGCTCTCGTAGAAAAACTGTTTTTT.

The V gene is TRBV25-1, the J gene TRBJ1-1; 8 bases are shared with TRBD1. The V gene end was trimmed by 2 bases and the J gene end by 5 bases; junction bases not matched to a gene: 10. CDR3 length equals 16 residues. CDR1 is MGHDK, CDR2 SYGVNS, per germline. CDR3 loop: CASSEMGRGLETEAFF. CDR3 bases: TGTGCCAGCAGTGAAATGGGCAGGGGGCTGGAGACTGAAGCTTTCTTT. The whole variable domain, filled in from reference TRBV25-1 and TRBJ1-1, reads EADIYQTPRYLVIGTGKKITLECSQTMGHDKMYWYQQDPGMELHLIHYSYGVNSTEKGDLSSESTVSRIRTEHFPLTLESARPSHTSQYLCASSEMGRGLETEAFFGQGTRLTVV.

Remarks on this clonotype: Germline is not matched at one junction end, which may reflect a read error. This sequence joins TRBV12-3 or TRBV12-4 and TRBJ1-1; D gene uncertain. The CDR3 is 15 amino acids. The CDR3 DNA sequence: TGTGCCAGCAGGTTAGGAGGGCCAATGAACACTGAAGCTTTCTTT. Protein sequence: CASRLGGPMNTEAFF.

The chain carries TRBV5-1 and TRBJ2-5, with D perhaps given as TRBD1 or TRBD2 (5 bases each). Germline V gene lookup returns CDR1 SGHRS and CDR2 YFSETQ. Deletions cut 2 bases from V and 5 bases from J, with 13 bases between. The CDR3 length is 14 residues. The CDR3 DNA sequence: TGCGCCAGCAGCTTATTGGTGGGGGACGAGACCCAGTACTTC. Its translation: CASSLLVGDETQYF.

The CDR3 reads CASSLRDRGREQYF. The DNA of the CDR3 is TGTGCCAGCAGCCTTAGGGACAGGGGGAGGGAGCAGTACTTC. The V call is TRBV13, the J call TRBJ2-7, with 11 positions matching TRBD1. Germline V lookup: CDR1 PRHDT, CDR2 FYEKMQ (reference sequence). This CDR3 is built from 14 residues. V shed 5 bases, J shed 7 bases, and the junction held 7 bases outside the gene matches.